The T cell receptor beta chain described here comes from a study of preoperative IRX-2 immunotherapy in early breast cancer. Trimming cost V 6 bases and J 7 bases; bases outside gene matches: 6. Germline V gene lookup returns CDR1 ENHRY and CDR2 SYGVKD. CDR3 length: 14 residues. The data were produced by immunoSEQ multiplex PCR, yet TCRdb's version contains in-frame clones alone and is incomplete. The table records some 25,000 clones, 80% to 90% of them present only once. As to treatment: preoperative locoregional IRX-2 cytokine immunotherapy. Preoperative locoregional IRX-2 cytokine immunotherapy was tested in the phase Ib source study.

Source: tumor tissue, taken after IRX-2 immunotherapy. The source of this sequence is a human donor with breast cancer. The chain recombines TRBV10-3 with TRBJ1-2; 12 bases match TRBD1. CDR3 nucleotides: TGTGCCATCAGACCGGGACAGGGGGCAACTGGCTACACCTTC. Translating it yields CAIRPGQGATGYTF.